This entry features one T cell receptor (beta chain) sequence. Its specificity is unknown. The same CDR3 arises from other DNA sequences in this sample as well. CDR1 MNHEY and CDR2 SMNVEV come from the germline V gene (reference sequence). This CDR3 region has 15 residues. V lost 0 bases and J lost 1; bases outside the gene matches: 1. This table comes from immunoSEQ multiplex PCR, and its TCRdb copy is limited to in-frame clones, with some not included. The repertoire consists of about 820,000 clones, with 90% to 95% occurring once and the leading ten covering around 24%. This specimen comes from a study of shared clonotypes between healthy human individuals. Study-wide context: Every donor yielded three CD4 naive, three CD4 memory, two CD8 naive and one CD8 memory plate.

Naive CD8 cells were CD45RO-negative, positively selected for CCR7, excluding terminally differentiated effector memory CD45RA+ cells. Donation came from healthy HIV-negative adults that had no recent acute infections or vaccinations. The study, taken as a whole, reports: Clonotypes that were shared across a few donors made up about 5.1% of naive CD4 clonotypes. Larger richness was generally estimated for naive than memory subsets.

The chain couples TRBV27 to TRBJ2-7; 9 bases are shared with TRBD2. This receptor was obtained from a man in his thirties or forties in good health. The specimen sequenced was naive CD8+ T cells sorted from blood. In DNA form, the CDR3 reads TGTGCCAGCAGTTTATCCGCGGGAGGGTCCTACGAGCAGTACTTC. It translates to CASSLSAGGSYEQYF.